The 11 T cell receptor beta chains below were found in one sample sequenced in a study of human T cells and chemical hapten exposure. The time point was: patch test 1, 2 weeks after DPC sensitization. Treatment noted: therapeutic diphenylcyclopropenone sensitization with weekly scalp DPC. One entry per CDR3 protein, called by TCRdb with MiXCR from the RACE reads. The table lists 75,000 to 90,000 distinct CDR3 sequences, around 7.8% of them singletons. The specimen was whole blood, collected in connection with sensitization to the hapten diphenylcyclopropenone (DPC). The receptor set was obtained from a woman younger than 45 with alopecia areata. Some clones in this sample may be carry-over from other donors' samples.

This clonotype was observed at least ten times. The chain is built from TRBV7-9 and TRBJ2-7; 7 nucleotides align to TRBD1. The CDR3 runs to 13 residues. Looked up from germline, CDR1 is SEHNR and CDR2 is FQNEAQ (reference sequence). J gave up 3 bases and V 6 bases, and 5 bases lay outside the gene matches. The CDR3 region has the DNA TGTGCCAGCAGTCGACAGGGTGTCTACGAGCAGTACTTC. Protein: CASSRQGVYEQYF.

The chain is built from TRBV19 and TRBJ1-5; D might be TRBD1 (5 bases). The V end was cut by 5 bases, the J end by 2 bases, with 10 bases between. The CDR3 is made up of 14 amino acids. Germline-derived CDR1 and CDR2 are LNHDA and SQIVND (reference sequence). The CDR3 reads CASSFSGGNQPQHF. CDR3 in DNA: TGTGCCAGTAGTTTCTCGGGGGGCAATCAGCCCCAGCATTTT.

This clonotype was seen repeatedly, ten times or more. V gene TRBV11-2 combines with J gene TRBJ1-1; a weak D match, TRBD1 (5 bases). The ends were cut back, 5 bases at V and 7 bases at J, with 14 bases in the middle. Germline CDR1 and CDR2: SGHAT and FQNNGV. The CDR3 runs 13 residues. CDR3 nucleotide sequence: TGTGCCAGCAGCCCCCTGTGGACACGTGAAGCTTTCTTT. Protein: CASSPLWTREAFF.

The chain couples TRBV6-1 to TRBJ1-4, with D perhaps TRBD1 (5 bases). This CDR3 region has 14 residues. Germline V lookup: CDR1 MNHNS, CDR2 SASEGT. The V end was cut by 10 bases, the J end by 0 bases, with 12 bases between. The DNA for the CDR3 is TGTGCCACCTCCATGACAGCAACTAATGAAAAACTGTTTTTT. This encodes CATSMTATNEKLFF.

In this sample, this clonotype turned up many times. This chain joins TRBV12-5 and TRBJ2-1; tentatively, D is TRBD1 (6 bases). The CDR3 contains 17 residues. Trimming removed 1 base from V and 0 bases from J, with 13 bases in between. The V gene's germline CDR1 is LGHNT and CDR2 FRNRAP. CDR3 bases: TGTGCTAGTGGTTTGGGTATACAGGGTAGCTCCTACAATGAGCAGTTCTTC. Its translation: CASGLGIQGSSYNEQFF.

This clonotype was seen more than once but under ten times. The CDR3 DNA sequence: TGTGCCAGCAGCCATGGACGGTGGGAGAGGAATTCACCCCTCCACTTT. Protein sequence: CASSHGRWERNSPLHF. The chain recombines TRBV6-6 with TRBJ1-6; D is unclear. The CDR3 runs to 16 residues. Germline V gives CDR1 MNHNY, CDR2 SVGAGI (reference sequence). V was shortened by 6 bases and J by 7 bases, with 19 bases between the two germline ends.

The gene calls are TRBV6-5 and TRBJ1-1, with D unclear. Germline V gene sequence: CDR1 MNHEY, CDR2 SVGAGI. The CDR3 runs to 15 residues. V dropped 6 bases and J dropped 0 bases, with 14 bases sitting between them. The CDR3 nucleotides are TGTGCCAGCAGACCTGGGAGTCCTATGAACACTGAAGCTTTCTTT. The encoded protein is CASRPGSPMNTEAFF.

This clonotype has ten or more counts. The V and J genes are TRBV20-1 and TRBJ1-1; tentative D call: TRBD1 (6 bases). This CDR3 is 13 amino acids long. Deletions cut 3 bases from V and 0 bases from J, with 8 bases between. Germline V gene sequence: CDR1 DFQATT, CDR2 SNEGSKA (reference sequence). CDR3: CSARGAMNTEAFF. CDR3 bases: TGCAGTGCTAGGGGGGCTATGAACACTGAAGCTTTCTTT.

The chain uses TRBV29-1 and TRBJ1-4; D gene unclear. Germline V gives CDR1 SQVTM, CDR2 ANQGSEA. The V end was cut by 4 bases, the J end by 8 bases, with 17 bases between. CDR3 length equals 14 residues. CDR3: CSVAGPGGAEKLFF. CDR3 in DNA: TGCAGCGTTGCTGGTCCGGGCGGAGCGGAAAAACTGTTTTTT.

This clonotype occurred a few times. The V call is TRBV6-2 or TRBV6-3, the J call TRBJ2-3; TRBD1 or TRBD2 may be the D gene (6 bases each). CDR3 size: 14 residues. Trimming stripped 7 bases from V and 3 bases from J, with 14 bases between. Germline V gene sequence: CDR1 MNHEY, CDR2 SVGEGT. CDR3 sequence: CASKGGRSTDTQYF. As DNA, the CDR3 is TGTGCCAGCAAGGGGGGCCGGAGTACAGATACGCAGTATTTT.

V usage is TRBV12-3 or TRBV12-4 and J usage is TRBJ1-1, with D tentatively TRBD1 (5 bases). V gave up 6 bases and J gave up 1 base, with 18 bases separating them. The CDR3 loop spans 16 amino acids. The CDR3 loop reads CASSPPRGGSNTEAFF. The CDR3 DNA reads TGTGCCAGCAGCCCCCCCCGGGGGGGATCGAACACTGAAGCTTTCTTT.